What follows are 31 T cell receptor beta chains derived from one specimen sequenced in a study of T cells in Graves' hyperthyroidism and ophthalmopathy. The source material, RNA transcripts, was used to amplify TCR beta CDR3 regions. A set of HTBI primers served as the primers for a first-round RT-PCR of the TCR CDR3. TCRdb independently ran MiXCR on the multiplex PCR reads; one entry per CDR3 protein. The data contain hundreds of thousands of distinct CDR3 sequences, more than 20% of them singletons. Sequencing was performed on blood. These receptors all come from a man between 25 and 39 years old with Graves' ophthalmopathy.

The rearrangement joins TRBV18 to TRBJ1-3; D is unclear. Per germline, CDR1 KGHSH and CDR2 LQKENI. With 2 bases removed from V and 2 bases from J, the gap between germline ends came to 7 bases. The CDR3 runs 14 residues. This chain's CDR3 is CASSPSSPGNTIYF. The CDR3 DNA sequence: TGTGCCAGCTCACCATCAAGTCCTGGAAACACCATATATTTT. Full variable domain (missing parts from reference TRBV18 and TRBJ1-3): NAGVMQNPRHLVRRRGQEARLRCSPMKGHSHVYWYRQLPEEGLKFMVYLQKENIIDESGMPKERFSAEFPKEGPSILRIQQVVRGDSAAYFCASSPSSPGNTIYFGEGSWLTVV.

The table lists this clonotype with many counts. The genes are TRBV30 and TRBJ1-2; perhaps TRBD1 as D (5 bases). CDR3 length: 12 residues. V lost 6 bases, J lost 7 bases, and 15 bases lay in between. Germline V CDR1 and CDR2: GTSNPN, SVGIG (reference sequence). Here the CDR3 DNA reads TGTGCCTGCCAAACCCGGGGGATTGGCTACACCTTC. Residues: CACQTRGIGYTF.

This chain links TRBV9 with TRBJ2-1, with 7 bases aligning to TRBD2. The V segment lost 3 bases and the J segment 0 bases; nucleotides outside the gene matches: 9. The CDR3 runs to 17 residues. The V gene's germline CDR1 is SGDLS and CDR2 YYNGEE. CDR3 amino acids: CASSGGLGRSSYNEQFF. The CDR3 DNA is TGTGCCAGCAGCGGGGGCCTCGGGAGGAGCTCCTACAATGAGCAGTTCTTC.

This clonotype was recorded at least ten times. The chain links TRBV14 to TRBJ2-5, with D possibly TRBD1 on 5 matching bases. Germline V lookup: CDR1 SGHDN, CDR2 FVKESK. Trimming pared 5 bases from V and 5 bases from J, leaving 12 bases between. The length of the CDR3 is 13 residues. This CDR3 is CASSAGAGETQYF. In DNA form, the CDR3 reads TGTGCCAGCAGCGCTGGGGCCGGGGAGACCCAGTACTTC.

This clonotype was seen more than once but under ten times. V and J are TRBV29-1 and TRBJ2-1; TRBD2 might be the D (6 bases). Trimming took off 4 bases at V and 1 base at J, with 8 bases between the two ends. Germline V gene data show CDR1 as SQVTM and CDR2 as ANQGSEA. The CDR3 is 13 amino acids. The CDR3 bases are TGCAGCGTTGTTGGGAGGTCCTACAATGAGCAGTTCTTC. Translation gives CSVVGRSYNEQFF.

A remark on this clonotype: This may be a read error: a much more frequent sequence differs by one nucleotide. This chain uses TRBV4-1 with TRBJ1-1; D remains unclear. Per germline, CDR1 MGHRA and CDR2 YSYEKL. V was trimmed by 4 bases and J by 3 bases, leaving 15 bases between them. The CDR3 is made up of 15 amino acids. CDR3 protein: CASSRDYKGDTEAFF. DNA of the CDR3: TGCGCCAGCAGCCGAGACTACAAGGGAGACACTGAAGCTTTCTTT.

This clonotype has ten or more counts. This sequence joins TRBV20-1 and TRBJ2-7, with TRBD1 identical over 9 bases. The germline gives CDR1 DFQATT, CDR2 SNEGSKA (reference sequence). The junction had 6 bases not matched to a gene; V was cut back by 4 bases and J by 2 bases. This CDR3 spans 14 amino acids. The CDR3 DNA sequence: TGCAGTGCTACCCACAGGGGGCAGACCTACGAGCAGTACTTC. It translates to CSATHRGQTYEQYF.

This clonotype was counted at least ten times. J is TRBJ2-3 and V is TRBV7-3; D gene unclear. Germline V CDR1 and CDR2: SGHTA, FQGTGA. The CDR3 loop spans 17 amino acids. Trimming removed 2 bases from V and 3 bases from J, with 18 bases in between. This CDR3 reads CASSLYRPSRMTDTQYF. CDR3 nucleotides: TGTGCCAGCAGCTTATACCGGCCCTCCCGGATGACAGATACGCAGTATTTT.

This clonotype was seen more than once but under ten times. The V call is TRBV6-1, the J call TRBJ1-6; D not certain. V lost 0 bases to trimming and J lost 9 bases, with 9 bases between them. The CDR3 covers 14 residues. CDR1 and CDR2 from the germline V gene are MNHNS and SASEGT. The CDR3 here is CASSEAGRVSPLHF. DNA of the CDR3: TGTGCCAGCAGTGAAGCGGGAAGGGTTTCACCCCTCCACTTT.

In DNA, the CDR3 is TGCAGCGTTGTGGTTTCCGGGGAGCTGTTTTTT. Translated: CSVVVSGELFF. The genes are TRBV29-1 and TRBJ2-2; D is uncertain. In germline, CDR1 is SQVTM, CDR2 ANQGSEA. Between the trimmed V and J ends, which lost 4 bases and 6 bases, there was a span of 6 bases. The CDR3 spans 11 residues.

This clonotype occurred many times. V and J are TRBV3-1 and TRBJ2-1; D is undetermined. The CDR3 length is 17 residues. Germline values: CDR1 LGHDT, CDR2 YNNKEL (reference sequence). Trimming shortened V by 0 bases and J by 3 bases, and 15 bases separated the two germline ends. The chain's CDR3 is CASSQDLRQAIYNEQFF. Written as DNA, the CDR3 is TGTGCCAGCAGCCAAGATCTGAGGCAGGCGATCTACAATGAGCAGTTCTTC.

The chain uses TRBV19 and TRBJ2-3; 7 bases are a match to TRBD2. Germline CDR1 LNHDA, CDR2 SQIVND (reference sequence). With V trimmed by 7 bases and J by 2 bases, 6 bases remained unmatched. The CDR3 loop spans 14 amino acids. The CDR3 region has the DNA TGTGCCAGTAAGGCGGGAGTACTCACAGATACGCAGTATTTT. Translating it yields CASKAGVLTDTQYF.

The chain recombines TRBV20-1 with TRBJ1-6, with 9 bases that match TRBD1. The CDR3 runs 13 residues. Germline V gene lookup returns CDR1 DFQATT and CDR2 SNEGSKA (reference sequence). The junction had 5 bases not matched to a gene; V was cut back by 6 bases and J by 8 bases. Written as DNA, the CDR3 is TGCAGTGCGTGGGACAGGGCCTATTCACCCCTCCACTTT. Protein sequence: CSAWDRAYSPLHF.

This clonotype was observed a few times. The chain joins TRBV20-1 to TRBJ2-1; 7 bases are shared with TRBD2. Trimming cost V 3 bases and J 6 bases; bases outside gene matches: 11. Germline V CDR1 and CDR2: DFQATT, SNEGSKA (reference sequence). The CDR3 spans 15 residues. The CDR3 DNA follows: TGCAGTGCTAGGGACCTCCGGACTAGTTCCAATGAGCAGTTCTTC. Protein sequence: CSARDLRTSSNEQFF.

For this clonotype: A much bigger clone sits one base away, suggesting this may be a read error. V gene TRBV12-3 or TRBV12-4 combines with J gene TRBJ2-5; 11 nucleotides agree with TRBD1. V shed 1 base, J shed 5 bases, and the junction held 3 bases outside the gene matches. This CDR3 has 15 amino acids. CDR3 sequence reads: CASSLEGTGGETQYF. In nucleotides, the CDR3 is TGTGCCAGCAGTTTAGAGGGGACAGGGGGGGAGACCCAGTACTTC.

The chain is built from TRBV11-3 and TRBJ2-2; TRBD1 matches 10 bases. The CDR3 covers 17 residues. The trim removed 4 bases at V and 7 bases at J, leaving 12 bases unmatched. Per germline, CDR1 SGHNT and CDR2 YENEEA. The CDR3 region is CASSSLSGTGVVGELFF. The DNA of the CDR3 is TGTGCCAGCAGCTCACTCTCCGGGACAGGGGTTGTCGGGGAGCTGTTTTTT.

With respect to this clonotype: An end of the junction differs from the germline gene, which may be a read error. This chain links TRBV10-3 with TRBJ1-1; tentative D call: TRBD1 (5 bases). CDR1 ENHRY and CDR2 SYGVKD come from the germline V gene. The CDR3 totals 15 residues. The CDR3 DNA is TGTGCCATCAAAGGCCAGGGCGCGATGAACACTGAAGCTTCCTTT. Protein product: CAIKGQGAMNTEASF.

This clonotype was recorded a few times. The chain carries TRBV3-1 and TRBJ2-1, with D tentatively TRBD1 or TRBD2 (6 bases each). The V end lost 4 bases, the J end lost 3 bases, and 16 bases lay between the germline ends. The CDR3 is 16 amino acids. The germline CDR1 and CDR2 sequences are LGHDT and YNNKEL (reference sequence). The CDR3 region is CASSPTSGGFYNEQFF. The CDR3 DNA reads TGTGCCAGCAGCCCTACATCCGGGGGCTTCTACAATGAGCAGTTCTTC.

The CDR3 DNA reads TGTGCCAGTAGTATAGTAGCAGGGGAAGAGACCCAGTACTTC. It translates to CASSIVAGEETQYF. The gene calls are TRBV19 and TRBJ2-5, with D maybe TRBD1 (6 bases). Trimming left V 1 base short and J 3 bases short, with 9 bases between. This CDR3 spans 14 amino acids. The germline CDR1 and CDR2 sequences are LNHDA and SQIVND (reference sequence).

The CDR3 DNA reads as TGTGCCAGCGGCGGGCAGGAAAGGGGAGAAACTAATGAAAAACTGTTTTTT. Amino acids: CASGGQERGETNEKLFF. The V call is TRBV25-1, the J call TRBJ1-4, with D perhaps matching TRBD1 (5 bases). The V and J ends lost 8 bases and 1 base respectively, with 20 bases between them. Germline loops: CDR1 MGHDK, CDR2 SYGVNS. CDR3 length equals 17 residues.

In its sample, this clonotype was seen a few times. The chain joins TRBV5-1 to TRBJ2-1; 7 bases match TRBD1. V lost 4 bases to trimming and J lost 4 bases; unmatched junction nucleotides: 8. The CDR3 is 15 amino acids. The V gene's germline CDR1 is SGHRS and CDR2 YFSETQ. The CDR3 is CASSNEGALYNEQFF. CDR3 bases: TGCGCCAGCAGCAATGAGGGGGCTCTGTACAATGAGCAGTTCTTC.

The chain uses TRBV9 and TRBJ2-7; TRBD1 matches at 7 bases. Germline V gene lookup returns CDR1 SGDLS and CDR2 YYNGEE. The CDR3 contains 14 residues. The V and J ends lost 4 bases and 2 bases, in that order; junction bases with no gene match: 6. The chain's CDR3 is CASSSGQAAYEQYF. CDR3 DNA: TGTGCCAGCAGCTCCGGACAGGCGGCCTACGAGCAGTACTTC.

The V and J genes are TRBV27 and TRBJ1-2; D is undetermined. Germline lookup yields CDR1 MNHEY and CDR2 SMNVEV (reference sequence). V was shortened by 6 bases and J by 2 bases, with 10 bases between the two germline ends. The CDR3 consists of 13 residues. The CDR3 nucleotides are TGTGCCAGCAGGGCAGGAGGCAACTATGGCTACACCTTC. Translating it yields CASRAGGNYGYTF.

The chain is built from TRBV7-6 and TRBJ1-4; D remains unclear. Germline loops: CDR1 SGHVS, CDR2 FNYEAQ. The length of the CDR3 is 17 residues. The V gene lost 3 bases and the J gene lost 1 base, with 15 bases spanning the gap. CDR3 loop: CASSLVSHPGTNEKLFF. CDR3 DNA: TGTGCCAGCAGCTTGGTTTCCCATCCAGGAACTAATGAAAAACTGTTTTTT.

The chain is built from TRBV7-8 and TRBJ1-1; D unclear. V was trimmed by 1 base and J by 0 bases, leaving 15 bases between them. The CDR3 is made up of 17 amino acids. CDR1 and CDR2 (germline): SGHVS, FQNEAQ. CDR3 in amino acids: CASSLVPRQGLNTEAFF. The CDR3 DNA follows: TGTGCCAGCAGCTTAGTCCCCCGTCAAGGTTTGAACACTGAAGCTTTCTTT.

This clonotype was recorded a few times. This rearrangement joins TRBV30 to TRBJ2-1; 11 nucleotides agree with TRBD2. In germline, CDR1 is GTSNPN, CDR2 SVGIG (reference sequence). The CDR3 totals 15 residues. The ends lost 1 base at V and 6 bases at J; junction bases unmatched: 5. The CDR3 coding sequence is TGTGCCTGGAGTGAACTAGCGGGAGTTATCAATGAGCAGTTCTTC. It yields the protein CAWSELAGVINEQFF.

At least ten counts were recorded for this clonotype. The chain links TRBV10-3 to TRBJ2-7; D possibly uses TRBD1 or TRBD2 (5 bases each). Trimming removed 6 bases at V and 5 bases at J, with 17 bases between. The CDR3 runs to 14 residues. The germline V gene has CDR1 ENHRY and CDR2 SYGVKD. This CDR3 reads CAIRAGTNVDEQYF. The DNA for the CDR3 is TGTGCCATCAGGGCTGGGACGAACGTAGACGAGCAGTACTTC.

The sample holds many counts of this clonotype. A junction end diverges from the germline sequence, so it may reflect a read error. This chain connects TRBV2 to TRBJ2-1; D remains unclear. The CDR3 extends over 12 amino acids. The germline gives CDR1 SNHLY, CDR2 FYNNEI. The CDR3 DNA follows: TGTGCCAGCAGCGAAGGGCTTGATGAGCAGTTCTTC. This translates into CASSEGLDEQFF.

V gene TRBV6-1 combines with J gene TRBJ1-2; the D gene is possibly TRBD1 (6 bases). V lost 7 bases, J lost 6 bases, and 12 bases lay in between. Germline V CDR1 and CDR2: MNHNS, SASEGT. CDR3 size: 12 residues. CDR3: CASKVQGNGYTF. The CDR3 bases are TGTGCCAGCAAGGTACAGGGAAATGGCTACACCTTC.

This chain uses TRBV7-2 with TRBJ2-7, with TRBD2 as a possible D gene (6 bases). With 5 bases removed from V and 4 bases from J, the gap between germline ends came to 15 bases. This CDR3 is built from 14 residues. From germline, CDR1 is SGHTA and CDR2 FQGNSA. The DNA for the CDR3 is TGTGCCAGCAGCCCTAGCCGGGACTGGTACGAGCAGTACTTC. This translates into CASSPSRDWYEQYF.

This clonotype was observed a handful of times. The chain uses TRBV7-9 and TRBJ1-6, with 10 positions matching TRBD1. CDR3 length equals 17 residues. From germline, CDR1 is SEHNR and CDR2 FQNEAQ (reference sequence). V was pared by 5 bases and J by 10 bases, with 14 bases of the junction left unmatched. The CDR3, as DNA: TGTGCCAGCAGCAGCCGGGACAGGGGACCATCGGGGTCACCCCTCCACTTT. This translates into CASSSRDRGPSGSPLHF.